These 15 T cell receptor beta chains originate from one sample sequenced in a study of blood T cell repertoires in COVID-19. Assay: immunoSEQ multiplex PCR; the TCRdb copy retains only in-frame clones and omits some. There are roughly 60,000 clones in the sample; approximately 90% occur only once, and about a tenth lies in the top ten. Sequencing input: peripheral blood. These TCRs come from a human donor with acute or convalescent COVID-19. The donor label of this sample is uncertain.

This chain connects TRBV9 to TRBJ2-1, with TRBD2 matching 11 bases. J gave up 4 bases and V 0 bases, and 0 bases lay outside the gene matches. From germline, CDR1 is SGDLS and CDR2 YYNGEE. The CDR3 loop spans 15 amino acids. The CDR3 protein is CASSVGTSGYNEQFF. CDR3 in DNA: TGTGCCAGCAGCGTAGGGACTAGCGGGTACAATGAGCAGTTCTTC.

This chain uses TRBV3-1 (or the pseudogene TRBV3-2) with TRBJ2-2, with 11 bases aligning to TRBD2. J gave up 10 bases and V 0 bases, and 7 bases lay outside the gene matches. This CDR3 spans 16 amino acids. Per the germline V gene, CDR1 is LGHDT and CDR2 is YNNKEL (reference sequence). DNA of the CDR3: TGTGCCAGCAGCCAAGATCGGAGTAGCGGGGGGGAGGAGCTGTTTTTT. This encodes CASSQDRSSGGEELFF.

This clone is a singleton in its sample. The chain is built from TRBV5-1 and TRBJ1-4; no firm D call. Germline V gene lookup returns CDR1 SGHRS and CDR2 YFSETQ. Trimming stripped 1 base from V and 4 bases from J, with 8 bases between. This CDR3 has 14 residues. CDR3 bases: TGCGCCAGCAGCTTGACGGGTTTTAATGAAAAACTGTTTTTT. Translation: CASSLTGFNEKLFF.

The chain joins TRBV9 to TRBJ2-7; 7 positions match TRBD1. This CDR3 has 15 residues. Per germline, CDR1 SGDLS and CDR2 YYNGEE. V trimming: 3 bases; J trimming: 4 bases; junction bases outside the gene matches: 10. As DNA, the CDR3 is TGTGCCAGCAGCGCGTCCGGGACAGAGACATACGAGCAGTACTTC. This sequence encodes CASSASGTETYEQYF. The variable domain in full, completed from reference TRBV9 and TRBJ2-7, reads DSGVTQTPKHLITATGQRVTLRCSPRSGDLSVYWYQQSLDQGLQFLIQYYNGEERAKGNILERFSAQQFPDLHSELNLSSLELGDSALYFCASSASGTETYEQYFGPGTRLTVT.

The chain is built from TRBV6-5 and TRBJ1-3, with 7 bases that match TRBD1. The CDR3 is made up of 14 amino acids. Germline-derived CDR1 and CDR2 are MNHEY and SVGAGI. V was pared by 6 bases and J by 0 bases, with 2 bases of the junction left unmatched. CDR3 amino acids: CASSSGGSGNTIYF. The CDR3 DNA reads as TGTGCCAGCAGCTCAGGGGGCTCTGGAAACACCATATATTTT.

The rearrangement uses TRBV11-2 and TRBJ2-1, with 10 bases lining up with TRBD1. J was trimmed by 4 bases and V by 5 bases; bases with no gene match: 5. The CDR3 loop spans 15 amino acids. Germline V gene lookup returns CDR1 SGHAT and CDR2 FQNNGV. The CDR3 region is CASSAGQGGYNEQFF. The CDR3 DNA sequence: TGTGCCAGCAGCGCCGGACAGGGGGGTTACAATGAGCAGTTCTTC.

This chain uses TRBV11-3 with TRBJ1-1; D is ambiguous. CDR3 length: 13 amino acids. Trimming pared 2 bases from V and 5 bases from J, leaving 9 bases between. The V gene's germline CDR1 is SGHNT and CDR2 YENEEA. The CDR3 loop reads CASSLFAETEAFF. DNA for the CDR3: TGTGCCAGCAGCTTATTTGCGGAAACTGAAGCTTTCTTT.

The rearrangement uses TRBV5-1 and TRBJ2-2, with 8 positions matching TRBD2. CDR1 is SGHRS, CDR2 YFSETQ, per germline. This CDR3 contains 16 residues. J gave up 0 bases and V 4 bases, and 5 bases lay outside the gene matches. CDR3 in DNA: TGCGCCAGCAGCCTCCTTAGCGGGACGAACACCGGGGAGCTGTTTTTT. Protein product: CASSLLSGTNTGELFF.

V is TRBV6-2 or TRBV6-3 and J is TRBJ1-3; D is possibly TRBD1 (5 bases). This CDR3 comprises 16 residues. Germline V lookup: CDR1 MNHEY, CDR2 SVGEGT. The V and J ends lost 5 bases and 0 bases respectively, with 14 bases between them. This CDR3 reads CASSRPGGSSGNTIYF. The CDR3 nucleotides are TGTGCCAGCAGTCGCCCCGGGGGATCCTCTGGAAACACCATATATTTT.

The chain recombines TRBV28 with TRBJ1-6; 10 bases align to TRBD1. The junction had 14 bases not matched to a gene; V was cut back by 8 bases and J by 10 bases. This CDR3 contains 16 residues. CDR1 is MDHEN, CDR2 SYDVKM, per germline. The CDR3 region is CASGLMGQGNWSPLHF. The CDR3 nucleotides read TGTGCCAGCGGGCTTATGGGACAGGGGAATTGGTCACCCCTCCACTTT.

The rearrangement links TRBV5-4 to TRBJ1-2; a possible D gene is TRBD1 (5 bases). Trimming pared 4 bases from V and 0 bases from J, leaving 13 bases between. Germline V gene data show CDR1 as SGHNT and CDR2 as YYREEE (reference sequence). CDR3 length equals 15 residues. CDR3 protein: CASSPSGGANYGYTF. CDR3 sequence (DNA): TGTGCCAGCAGCCCCTCGGGGGGGGCTAACTATGGCTACACCTTC.

The chain recombines TRBV28 with TRBJ2-6, with 9 bases matching TRBD1. With V trimmed by 7 bases and J by 3 bases, 7 bases remained unmatched. Germline CDR1 MDHEN, CDR2 SYDVKM. The CDR3 runs 16 residues. The CDR3 is CASMGQGGIGANVLTF. The DNA for the CDR3 is TGTGCCAGCATGGGACAGGGTGGTATTGGGGCCAACGTCCTGACTTTC.

The V and J genes are TRBV24-1 and TRBJ1-6; 10 nucleotides line up with TRBD1. After removal of 3 bases from V and 7 bases from J, the junction contained 29 bases not matched to a gene. This CDR3 comprises 24 residues. CDR1 and CDR2 (germline): KGHDR, SFDVKD. The CDR3 nucleotides read TGTGCCACCAGTGATCACGGGACAGGGGTTACGAAAACACTTCCAACTCTACTCAATTCACCCCTCCACTTT. Translated, it gives CATSDHGTGVTKTLPTLLNSPLHF.

DNA for the CDR3: TGTGCCAGTAGGATAAAGCGGGGGGGCAGGAACACCGGGGAGCTGTTTTTT. It encodes CASRIKRGGRNTGELFF. The J gene is TRBJ2-2, the V gene TRBV19; 10 bases are shared with TRBD2. Germline CDR1 and CDR2: LNHDA and SQIVND (reference sequence). V trimming: 6 bases; J trimming: 1 base; junction bases outside the gene matches: 8. The CDR3 contains 17 residues.

The rearrangement links TRBV28 to TRBJ1-4, with D perhaps matching TRBD1 (5 bases). This CDR3 spans 15 amino acids. The germline V gene has CDR1 MDHEN and CDR2 SYDVKM. The ends were cut back, 6 bases at V and 4 bases at J, with 15 bases in the middle. CDR3 loop: CASRYPGTSNEKLFF. DNA for the CDR3: TGTGCCAGCAGATACCCGGGGACTAGTAATGAAAAACTGTTTTTT.